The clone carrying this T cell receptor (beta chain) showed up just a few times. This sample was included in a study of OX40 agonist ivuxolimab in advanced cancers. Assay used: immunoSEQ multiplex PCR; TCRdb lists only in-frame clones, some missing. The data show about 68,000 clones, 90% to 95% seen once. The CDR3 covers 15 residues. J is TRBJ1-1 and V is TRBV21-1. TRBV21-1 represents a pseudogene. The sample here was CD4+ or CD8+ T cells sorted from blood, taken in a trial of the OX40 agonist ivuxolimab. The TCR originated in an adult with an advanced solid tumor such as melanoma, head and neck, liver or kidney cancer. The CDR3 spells CASSKEAPPCTEAFF. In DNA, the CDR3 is TGTGCCAGCAGCAAAGAGGCTCCCCCCTGCACTGAAGCTTTCTTT.